This T cell receptor beta chain stems from a study of memory CD4+ T cells and cytomegalovirus serostatus. Single viable CD3+CD4+CD8-CD45RO+ cells were sorted as the memory CD4+ T cells. Donors' CMV status reflects serum IgG against pp150, pp28, p38, p52. Measured with immunoSEQ multiplex PCR; TCRdb has only the in-frame clones, and not every one. This table has tens of thousands of clones, over 80% appearing once. Study results and caveats: CMV serostatus prediction reached median AUC about 0.96, or 0.93 with US-trained model.

The CDR3 consists of 17 residues. V lost 5 bases and J 0 bases, leaving 16 bases between the germline ends. CDR1 and CDR2 (germline): LGHNA, YNFKEQ. With respect to this clone: No antigen is known for it.

The V call is TRBV4-2, the J call TRBJ1-4; D not certain. Sequenced: memory CD4+ T cells from blood. This receptor was taken from an adult in good health and CMV-seronegative. CDR3 region: CASSTAGHFATNEKLFF. Written as DNA, the CDR3 is TGTGCCAGCAGCACCGCTGGGCACTTTGCAACTAATGAAAAACTGTTTTTT.